The sequence of this T cell receptor (beta chain) was determined in a study of T-cell reconstitution after alpha-beta-depleted transplantation in children. The germline gives CDR1 MNHEY, CDR2 SVGEGT. The CDR3 sequence is 18 residues long. V was shortened by 6 bases and J by 8 bases, with 29 bases between the two germline ends. General study points: As was reported, about two months after transplant, alpha-beta T cells came from several hundred expanded graft clones. The authors attributed T-cell counts and diversity one year after transplant mostly to newly produced T cells.

With regard to this clonotype: The antigen remains unidentified.

The authors prepared the TCRbeta library with unique molecular identifiers. TCRdb processed the PCR reads anew with MiXCR; each CDR3 protein has one entry. The repertoire has roughly 100,000 distinct CDR3 sequences, 7% to 8% of them found once; the top ten carry about a sixth. The rearrangement joins TRBV6-2 or TRBV6-3 to TRBJ2-4; D is perhaps TRBD2 (5 bases). This specimen was PBMCs, taken before TCRalphabeta/CD19-depleted stem cell transplant. This TCR was recovered from a boy under 10 years old with acute lymphoblastic leukemia, due to receive a stem cell transplant. CDR3 nucleotide sequence: TGTGCCAGCAGCTCACCCGACGCGCCTAGCCTGATGGTGGACATTCAGTACTTC. The encoded protein is CASSSPDAPSLMVDIQYF.